The clone carrying this T cell receptor beta chain came up a few times. Antigen unknown. With 60 Vbeta and 13 Jbeta primers, the PCR was carried out. Only in-frame clones appear in the TCRdb table, and some are missing; sequencing was by immunoSEQ multiplex PCR. The table includes nearly 95,000 clones, roughly 8.2% detected once. The data belong to a study of cytomegalovirus exposure and HLA in healthy donors. Study results and limitations: In a later analysis, the majority of CMV-associated beta chains seemingly showed HLA restriction.

The CDR3 is made up of 16 amino acids. Germline V gene sequence: CDR1 MNHEY, CDR2 SMNVEV (reference sequence). The V and J ends lost 7 bases and 7 bases respectively, with 23 bases between them. This chain uses TRBV27 with TRBJ2-1, with D perhaps TRBD1 (6 bases). Sequencing was performed on PBMCs. The TCR comes from a man aged 50 or older in good health and CMV-seronegative. Here the CDR3 reads CASTLTWLGGRNEQFF. CDR3 in DNA: TGTGCCAGCACCTTAACCTGGCTAGGGGGTAGAAATGAGCAGTTCTTC.